Included here is one TCR beta chain sequence, with context. Its cognate antigen is unknown. The CDR3 loop spans 15 amino acids. The germline V and J ends were trimmed by 2 bases and 3 bases, with 11 bases remaining between them. These data belong to a study of human T cells and chemical hapten exposure. Study findings and constraints: TCRs exceeding 1 in 1000 frequency stayed unchanged with DPC sensitization.

Time point: healthy volunteer bleed at 2 weeks. RNA extraction used unfractionated whole blood as the source of total RNA. In the original analysis: Across samples, TCR counts had a median of approximately 100,000 and ranged from about 23,224 to 700,000. TCRdb analysed the RACE reads with MiXCR anew, one entry per CDR3 protein. These V and J calls rely on TCRdb rather than the paper's analysis. The sample yields 100,000 to 150,000 distinct CDR3 sequences, 8.5% to 9.5% seen once. The rearrangement joins TRBV12-3 or TRBV12-4 to TRBJ1-5; no reliable D call. The sample consisted of whole blood. The TCR was taken from a male donor in good health. Some clones in this sample may be carry-over from other donors' samples. CDR3 coding DNA: TGTGCCAGCAGTTTAAGTCAGGCCACCAATCAGCCCCAGCATTTT. Its translation: CASSLSQATNQPQHF.